The 5 T cell receptor beta chains reported below all come from one sample, sequenced in a study of T cell responses to AZD1222 COVID-19 vaccine. Using immunoSEQ multiplex PCR, the repertoire was profiled, and TCRdb retains in-frame clones only, with some absent. Counted here are some 150,000 clones, approximately 89% occurring once; the ten biggest clones make up less than 5.5%. This material consisted of peripheral blood, taken on day 0 of AZD1222 vaccination. These receptors all stem from an adult in good health.

This clone was recorded only once. V usage is TRBV9 and J usage is TRBJ1-2, with D hard to call. Germline V CDR1 and CDR2: SGDLS, YYNGEE. The CDR3 totals 18 residues. Trimming pared 3 bases from V and 5 bases from J, leaving 26 bases between. The CDR3 protein is CASSGHTPRPGVGYGYTF. The DNA of the CDR3 is TGTGCCAGCAGCGGGCACACCCCTCGCCCGGGAGTAGGGTATGGCTACACCTTC.

The chain is built from TRBV28 and TRBJ2-1; 12 bases map to TRBD2. CDR3 length equals 16 residues. Germline CDR1 MDHEN, CDR2 SYDVKM. V shed 5 bases and J 2 bases; nucleotides not matched to a gene: 4. The CDR3 reads CASSGTSGPAYNEQFF. The CDR3 nucleotides read TGTGCCAGCAGTGGGACTAGCGGGCCTGCCTACAATGAGCAGTTCTTC.

V gene TRBV28 combines with J gene TRBJ1-3, with no clear D. The CDR3 length is 13 residues. V dropped 6 bases and J dropped 4 bases, with 10 bases sitting between them. Germline V CDR1 and CDR2: MDHEN, SYDVKM. The CDR3 DNA follows: TGTGCCAGCAGGCTCTTGGAAGGAAACACCATATATTTT. It specifies CASRLLEGNTIYF.

V and J are TRBV6-5 and TRBJ1-1, with unresolved D. V was trimmed by 5 bases and J by 0 bases, leaving 4 bases between them. The CDR3 covers 12 residues. From germline, CDR1 is MNHEY and CDR2 SVGAGI. CDR3 bases: TGTGCCAGCAGTACACTGAACACTGAAGCTTTCTTT. It yields the protein CASSTLNTEAFF.

The chain recombines TRBV2 with TRBJ1-1, with a possible D match to TRBD1 (5 bases). The length of the CDR3 is 13 residues. Per the germline V gene, CDR1 is SNHLY and CDR2 is FYNNEI. Trimming removed 6 bases from V and 5 bases from J, with 13 bases in between. This CDR3 reads CASRAGTATEAFF. The CDR3 nucleotides are TGTGCCAGCAGGGCCGGGACTGCGACTGAAGCTTTCTTT.